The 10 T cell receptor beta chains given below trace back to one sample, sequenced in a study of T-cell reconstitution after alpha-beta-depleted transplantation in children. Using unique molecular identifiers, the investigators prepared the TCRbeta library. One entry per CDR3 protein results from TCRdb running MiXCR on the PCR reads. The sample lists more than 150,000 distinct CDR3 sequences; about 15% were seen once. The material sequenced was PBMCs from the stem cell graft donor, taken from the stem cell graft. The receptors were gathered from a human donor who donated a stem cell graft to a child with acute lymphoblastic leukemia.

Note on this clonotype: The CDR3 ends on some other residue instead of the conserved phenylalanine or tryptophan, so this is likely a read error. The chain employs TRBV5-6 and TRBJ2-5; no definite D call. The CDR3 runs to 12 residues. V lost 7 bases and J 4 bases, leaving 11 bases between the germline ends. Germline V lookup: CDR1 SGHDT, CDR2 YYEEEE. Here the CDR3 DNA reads TGTGCCAGCCGCCGTCGACGAGAGACCCAGTACTTG. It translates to CASRRRRETQYL.

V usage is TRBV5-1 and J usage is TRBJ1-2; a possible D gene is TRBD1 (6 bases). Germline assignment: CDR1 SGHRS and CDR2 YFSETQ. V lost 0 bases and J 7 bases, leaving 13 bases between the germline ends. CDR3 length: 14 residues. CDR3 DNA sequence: TGCGCCAGCAGCTTGGATCCGGGGGCGGGTGGCTACACCTTC. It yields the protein CASSLDPGAGGYTF.

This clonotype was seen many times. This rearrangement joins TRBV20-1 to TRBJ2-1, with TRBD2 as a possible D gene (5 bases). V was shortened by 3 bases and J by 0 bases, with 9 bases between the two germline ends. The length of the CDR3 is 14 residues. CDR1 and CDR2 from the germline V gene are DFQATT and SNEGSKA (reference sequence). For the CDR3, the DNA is TGCAGTGCTAGTGACTACCGCTCCTACAATGAGCAGTTCTTC. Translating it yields CSASDYRSYNEQFF.

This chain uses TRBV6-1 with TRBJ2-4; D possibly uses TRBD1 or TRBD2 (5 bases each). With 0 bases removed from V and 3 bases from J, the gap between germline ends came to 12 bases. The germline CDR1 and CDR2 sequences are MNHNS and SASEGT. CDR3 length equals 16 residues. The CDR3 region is CASSEALRGVKNIQYF. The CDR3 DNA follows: TGTGCCAGCAGTGAAGCGCTTCGAGGGGTCAAAAACATTCAGTACTTC.

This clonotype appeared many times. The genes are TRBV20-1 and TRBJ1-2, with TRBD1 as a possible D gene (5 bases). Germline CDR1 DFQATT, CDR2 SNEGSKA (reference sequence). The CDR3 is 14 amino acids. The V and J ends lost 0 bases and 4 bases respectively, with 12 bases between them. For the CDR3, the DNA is TGCAGTGCTAGAGAGGAGGGGAGGGGCTATGGCTACACCTTC. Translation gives CSAREEGRGYGYTF.

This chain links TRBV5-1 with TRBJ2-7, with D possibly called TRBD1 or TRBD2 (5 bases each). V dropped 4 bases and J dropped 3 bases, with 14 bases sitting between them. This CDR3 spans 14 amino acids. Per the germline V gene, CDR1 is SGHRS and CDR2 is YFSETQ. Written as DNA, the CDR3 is TGCGCCAGCAGCCCCCGGGACGGGGACTACGAGCAGTACTTC. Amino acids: CASSPRDGDYEQYF.

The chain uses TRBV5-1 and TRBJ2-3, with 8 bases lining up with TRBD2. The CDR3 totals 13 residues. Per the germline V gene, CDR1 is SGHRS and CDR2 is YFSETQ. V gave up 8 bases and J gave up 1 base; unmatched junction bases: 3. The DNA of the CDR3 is TGCGCCAGTAAAGCGGGAGGCACAGATACGCAGTATTTT. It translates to CASKAGGTDTQYF. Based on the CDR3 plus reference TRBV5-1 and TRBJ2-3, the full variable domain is KAGVTQTPRYLIKTRGQQVTLSCSPISGHRSVSWYQQTPGQGLQFLFEYFSETQRNKGNFPGRFSGRQFSNSRSEMNVSTLELGDSALYLCASKAGGTDTQYFGPGTRLTVL.

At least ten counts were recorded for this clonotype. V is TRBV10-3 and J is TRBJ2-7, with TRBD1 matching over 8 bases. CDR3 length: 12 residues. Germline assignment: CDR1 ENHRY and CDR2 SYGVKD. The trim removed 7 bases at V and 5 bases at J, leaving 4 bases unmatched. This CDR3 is CAITGQGNEQYF. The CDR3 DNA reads TGTGCCATCACCGGACAGGGAAACGAGCAGTACTTC.

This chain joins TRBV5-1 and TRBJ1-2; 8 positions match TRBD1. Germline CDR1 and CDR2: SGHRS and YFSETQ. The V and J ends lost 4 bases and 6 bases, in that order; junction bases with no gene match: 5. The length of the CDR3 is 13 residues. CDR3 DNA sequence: TGCGCCAGCAGCGCGACAGGGGACGATGGCTACACCTTC. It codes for CASSATGDDGYTF.

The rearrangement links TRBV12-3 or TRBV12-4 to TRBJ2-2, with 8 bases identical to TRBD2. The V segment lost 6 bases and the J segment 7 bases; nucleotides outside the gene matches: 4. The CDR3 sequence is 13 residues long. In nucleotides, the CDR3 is TGTGCCAGCAGCGGGACTAGGGTCGGGGAGCTGTTTTTT. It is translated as CASSGTRVGELFF.